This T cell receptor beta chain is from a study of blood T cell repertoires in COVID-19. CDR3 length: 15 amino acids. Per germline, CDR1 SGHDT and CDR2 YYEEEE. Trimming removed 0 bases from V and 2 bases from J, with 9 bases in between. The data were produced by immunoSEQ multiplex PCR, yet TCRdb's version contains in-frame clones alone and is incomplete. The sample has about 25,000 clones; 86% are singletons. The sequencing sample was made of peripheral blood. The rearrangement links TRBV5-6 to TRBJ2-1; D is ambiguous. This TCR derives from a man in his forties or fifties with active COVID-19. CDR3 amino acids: CASSLELSAYNEQFF. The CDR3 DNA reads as TGTGCCAGCAGCTTGGAACTCTCGGCCTACAATGAGCAGTTCTTC.